The sequence of this T cell receptor beta chain was determined in a study of blood T cells in healthy people across ages. This clonotype was seen more than once but under ten times. This CDR3 spans 14 amino acids. Trimming removed 6 bases at V and 0 bases at J, with 15 bases between. Looked up from germline, CDR1 is DFQATT and CDR2 is SNEGSKA (reference sequence). Primers used in a second PCR of about 7 to 12 cycles were a sample-barcoded 5' primer and a J-beta primer mix. TCRdb fed the 5' RACE reads into MiXCR, producing one record per CDR3 protein. The data show 1.6 million or so distinct CDR3 sequences, about 35% seen once.

Material for sequencing was blood. The sequence derives from a woman aged 30 to 39 in good health. The chain uses TRBV20-1 and TRBJ2-7; TRBD1 might be the D (5 bases). Here the CDR3 DNA reads TGCAGTGCCGGAGACAGTCAGAGCTCCTACGAGCAGTACTTC. Translation: CSAGDSQSSYEQYF.